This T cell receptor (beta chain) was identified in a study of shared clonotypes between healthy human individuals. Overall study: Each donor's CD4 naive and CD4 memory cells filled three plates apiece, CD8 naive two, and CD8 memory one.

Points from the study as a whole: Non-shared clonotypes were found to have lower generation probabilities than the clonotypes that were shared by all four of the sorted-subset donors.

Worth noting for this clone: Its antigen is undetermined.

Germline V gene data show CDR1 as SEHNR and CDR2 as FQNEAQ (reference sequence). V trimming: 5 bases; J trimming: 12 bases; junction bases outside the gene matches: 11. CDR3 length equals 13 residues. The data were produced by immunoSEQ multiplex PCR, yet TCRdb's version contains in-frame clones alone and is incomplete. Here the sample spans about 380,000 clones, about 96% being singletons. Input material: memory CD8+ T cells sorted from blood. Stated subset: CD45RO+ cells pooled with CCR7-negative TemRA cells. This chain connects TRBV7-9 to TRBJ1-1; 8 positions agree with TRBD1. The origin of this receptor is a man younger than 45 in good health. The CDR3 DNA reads TGTGCCAGCAGCCCCCGGACAGGGTTTTTTCCTTTCTTT. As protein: CASSPRTGFFPFF.